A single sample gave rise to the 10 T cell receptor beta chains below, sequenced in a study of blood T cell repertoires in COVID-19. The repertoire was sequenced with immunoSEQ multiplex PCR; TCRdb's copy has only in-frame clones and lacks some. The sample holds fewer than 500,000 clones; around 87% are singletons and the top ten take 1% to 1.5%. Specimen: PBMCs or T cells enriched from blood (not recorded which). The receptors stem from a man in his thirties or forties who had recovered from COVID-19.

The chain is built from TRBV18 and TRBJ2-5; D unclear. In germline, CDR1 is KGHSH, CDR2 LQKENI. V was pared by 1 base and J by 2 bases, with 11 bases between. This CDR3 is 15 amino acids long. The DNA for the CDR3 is TGTGCCAGCTCACCACTCGGTGCCGATCAAGAGACCCAGTACTTC. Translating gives CASSPLGADQETQYF.

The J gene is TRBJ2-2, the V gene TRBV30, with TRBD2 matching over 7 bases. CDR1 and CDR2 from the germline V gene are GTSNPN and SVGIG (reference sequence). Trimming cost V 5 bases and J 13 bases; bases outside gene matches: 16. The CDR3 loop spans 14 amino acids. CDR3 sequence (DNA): TGTGCCTGGGGAGCCCACGGGGGGAGCGGCGCGCTGTTTTTT. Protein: CAWGAHGGSGALFF.

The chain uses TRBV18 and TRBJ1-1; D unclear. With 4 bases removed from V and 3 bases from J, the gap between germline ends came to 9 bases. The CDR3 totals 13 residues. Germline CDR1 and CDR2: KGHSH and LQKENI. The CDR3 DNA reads TGTGCCAGCTCACTAAGCGTGGACACTGAAGCTTTCTTT. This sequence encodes CASSLSVDTEAFF.

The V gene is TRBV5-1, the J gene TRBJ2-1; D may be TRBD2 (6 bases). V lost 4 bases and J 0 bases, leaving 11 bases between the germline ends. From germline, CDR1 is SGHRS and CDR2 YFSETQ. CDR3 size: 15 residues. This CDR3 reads CASSPGGSSYNEQFF. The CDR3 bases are TGCGCCAGCAGCCCCGGGGGTAGCTCCTACAATGAGCAGTTCTTC.

The CDR3 loop reads CASSEVVGPREKLFF. The CDR3 bases are TGTGCCAGCAGTGAAGTGGTGGGCCCACGGGAAAAACTGTTTTTT. The V call is TRBV6-1, the J call TRBJ1-4; unclear D gene. The CDR3 contains 15 residues. Germline V gene data show CDR1 as MNHNS and CDR2 as SASEGT. V lost 1 base, J lost 8 bases, and 14 bases lay in between.

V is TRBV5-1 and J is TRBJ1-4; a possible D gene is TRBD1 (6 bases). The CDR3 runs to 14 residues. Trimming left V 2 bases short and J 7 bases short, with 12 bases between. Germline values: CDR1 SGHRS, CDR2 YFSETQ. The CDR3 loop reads CASSFQGSSEKLFF. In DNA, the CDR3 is TGCGCCAGCAGCTTCCAGGGGTCCAGTGAAAAACTGTTTTTT.

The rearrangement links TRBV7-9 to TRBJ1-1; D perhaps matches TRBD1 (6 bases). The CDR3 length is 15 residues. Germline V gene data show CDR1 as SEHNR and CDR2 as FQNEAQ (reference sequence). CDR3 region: CALRPGVNLDTEAFF. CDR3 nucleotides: TGTGCGTTACGACCAGGGGTGAATTTGGACACTGAAGCTTTCTTT. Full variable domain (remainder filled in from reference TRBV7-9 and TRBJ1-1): DTGVSQNPRHKITKRGQNVTFRCDPISEHNRLYWYRQTLGQGPEFLTYFQNEAQLEKSRLLSDRFSAERPKGSFSTLEIQRTEQGDSAMYLCALRPGVNLDTEAFFGQGTRLTVV.

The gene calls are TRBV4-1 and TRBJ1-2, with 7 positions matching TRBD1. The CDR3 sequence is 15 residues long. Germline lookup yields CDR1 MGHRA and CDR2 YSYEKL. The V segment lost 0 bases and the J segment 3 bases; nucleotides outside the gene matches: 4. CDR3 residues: CASSQERGQDYGYTF. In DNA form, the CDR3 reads TGCGCCAGCAGCCAAGAGAGGGGGCAGGACTATGGCTACACCTTC.

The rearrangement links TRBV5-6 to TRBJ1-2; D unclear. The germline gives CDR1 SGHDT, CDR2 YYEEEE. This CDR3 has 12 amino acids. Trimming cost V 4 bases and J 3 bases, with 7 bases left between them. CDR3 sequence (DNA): TGTGCCAGCAGCCCTAACGACTATGGCTACACCTTC. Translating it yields CASSPNDYGYTF. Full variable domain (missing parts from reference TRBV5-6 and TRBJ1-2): DAGVTQSPTHLIKTRGQQVTLRCSPKSGHDTVSWYQQALGQGPQFIFQYYEEEERQRGNFPDRFSGHQFPNYSSELNVNALLLGDSALYLCASSPNDYGYTFGSGTRLTVV.

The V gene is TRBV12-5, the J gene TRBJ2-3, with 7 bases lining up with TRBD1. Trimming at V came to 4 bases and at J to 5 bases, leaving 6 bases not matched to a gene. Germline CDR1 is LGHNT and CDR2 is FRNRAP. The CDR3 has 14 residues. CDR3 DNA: TGTGCTAGTGGTTACGGACAGGACCGAGATACGCAGTATTTT. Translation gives CASGYGQDRDTQYF.